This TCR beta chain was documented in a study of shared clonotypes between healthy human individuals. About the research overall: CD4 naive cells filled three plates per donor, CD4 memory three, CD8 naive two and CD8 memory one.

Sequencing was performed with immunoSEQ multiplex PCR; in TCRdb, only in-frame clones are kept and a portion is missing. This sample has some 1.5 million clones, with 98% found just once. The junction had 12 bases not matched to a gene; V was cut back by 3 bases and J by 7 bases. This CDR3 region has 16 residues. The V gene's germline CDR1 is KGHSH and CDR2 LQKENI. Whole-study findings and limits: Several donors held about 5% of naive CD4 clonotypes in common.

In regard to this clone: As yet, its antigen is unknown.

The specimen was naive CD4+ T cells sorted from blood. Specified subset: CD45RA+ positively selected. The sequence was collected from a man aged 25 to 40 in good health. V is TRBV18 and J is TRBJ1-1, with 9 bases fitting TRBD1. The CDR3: CASSPVTGGVYSEAFF. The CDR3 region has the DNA TGTGCCAGCTCACCTGTCACAGGGGGCGTTTATAGTGAAGCTTTCTTT.